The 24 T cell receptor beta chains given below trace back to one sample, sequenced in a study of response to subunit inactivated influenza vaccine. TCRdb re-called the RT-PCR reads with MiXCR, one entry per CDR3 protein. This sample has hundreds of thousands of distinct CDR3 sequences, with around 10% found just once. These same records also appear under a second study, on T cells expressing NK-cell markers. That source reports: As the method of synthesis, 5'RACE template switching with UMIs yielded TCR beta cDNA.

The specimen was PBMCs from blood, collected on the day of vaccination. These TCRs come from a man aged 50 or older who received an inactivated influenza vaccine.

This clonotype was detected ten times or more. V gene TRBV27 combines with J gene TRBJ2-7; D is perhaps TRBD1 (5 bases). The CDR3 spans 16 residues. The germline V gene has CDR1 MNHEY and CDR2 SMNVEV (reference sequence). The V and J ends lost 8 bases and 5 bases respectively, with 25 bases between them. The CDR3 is CASLPDPRLGVHEQYF. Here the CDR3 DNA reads TGTGCCAGCTTACCGGATCCGAGGCTAGGGGTGCACGAGCAGTACTTC.

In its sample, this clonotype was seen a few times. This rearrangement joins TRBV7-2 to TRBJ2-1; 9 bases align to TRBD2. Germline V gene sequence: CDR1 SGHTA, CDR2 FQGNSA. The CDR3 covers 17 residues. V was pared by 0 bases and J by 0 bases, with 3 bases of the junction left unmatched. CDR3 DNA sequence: TGTGCCAGCAGCTTAGCTAGCGGGAGAAGCTCCTACAATGAGCAGTTCTTC. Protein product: CASSLASGRSSYNEQFF.

CDR3 DNA sequence: TGTGCCAGCAGCCAGGGTATAGCGGGAGAGACCCAGTACTTC. Translation gives CASSQGIAGETQYF. The gene calls are TRBV3-1 and TRBJ2-5; 7 nucleotides match TRBD2. The length of the CDR3 is 14 residues. Trimming at V came to 3 bases and at J to 4 bases, leaving 5 bases not matched to a gene. Germline V lookup: CDR1 LGHDT, CDR2 YNNKEL (reference sequence).

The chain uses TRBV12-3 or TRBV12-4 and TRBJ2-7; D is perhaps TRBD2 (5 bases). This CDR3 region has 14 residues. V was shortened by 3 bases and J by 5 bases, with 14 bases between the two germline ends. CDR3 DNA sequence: TGTGCCAGCAGTTTGGTGAGGGCGACCCACGAGCAGTACTTC. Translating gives CASSLVRATHEQYF.

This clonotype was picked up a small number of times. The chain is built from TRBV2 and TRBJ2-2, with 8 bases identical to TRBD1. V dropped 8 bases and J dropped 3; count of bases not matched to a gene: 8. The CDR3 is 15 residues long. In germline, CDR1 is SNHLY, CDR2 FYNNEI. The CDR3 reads CASVQGQDYTGELFF. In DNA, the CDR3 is TGTGCCAGCGTCCAGGGACAGGACTACACCGGGGAGCTGTTTTTT.

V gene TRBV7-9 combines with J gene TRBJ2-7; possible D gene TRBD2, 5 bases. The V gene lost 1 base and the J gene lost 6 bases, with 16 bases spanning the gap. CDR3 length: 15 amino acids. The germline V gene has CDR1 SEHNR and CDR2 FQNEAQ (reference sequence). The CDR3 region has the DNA TGTGCCAGCAGCTTAGTAGGTGGGAGTAGCAGCGAGCAGTACTTC. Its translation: CASSLVGGSSSEQYF.

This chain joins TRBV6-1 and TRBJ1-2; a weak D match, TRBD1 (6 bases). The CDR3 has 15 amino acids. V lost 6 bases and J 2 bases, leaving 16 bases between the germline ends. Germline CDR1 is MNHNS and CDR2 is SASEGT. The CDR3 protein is CASRLYAGQNYGYTF. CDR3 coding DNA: TGTGCCAGCAGGCTTTACGCCGGACAGAACTATGGCTACACCTTC.

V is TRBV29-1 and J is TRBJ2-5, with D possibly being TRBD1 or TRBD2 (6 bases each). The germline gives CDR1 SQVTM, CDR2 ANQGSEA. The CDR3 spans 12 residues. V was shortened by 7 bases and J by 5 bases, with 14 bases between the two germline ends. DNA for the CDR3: TGCAGCGCACTATTAGGGGGGGAGACCCAGTACTTC. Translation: CSALLGGETQYF.

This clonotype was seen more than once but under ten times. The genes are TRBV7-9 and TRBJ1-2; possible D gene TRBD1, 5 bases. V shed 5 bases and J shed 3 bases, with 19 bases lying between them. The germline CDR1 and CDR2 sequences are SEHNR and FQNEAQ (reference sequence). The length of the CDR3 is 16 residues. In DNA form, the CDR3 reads TGTGCCAGCAGCACGAGACGACGGGACGGATACTATGGCTACACCTTC. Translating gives CASSTRRRDGYYGYTF.

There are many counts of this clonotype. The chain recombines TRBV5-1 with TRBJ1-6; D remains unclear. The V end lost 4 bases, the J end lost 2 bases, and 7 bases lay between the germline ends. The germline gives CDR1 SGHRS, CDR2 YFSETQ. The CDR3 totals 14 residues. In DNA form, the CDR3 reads TGCGCCAGCAGCGACCCCACCTATAATTCACCCCTCCACTTT. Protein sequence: CASSDPTYNSPLHF.

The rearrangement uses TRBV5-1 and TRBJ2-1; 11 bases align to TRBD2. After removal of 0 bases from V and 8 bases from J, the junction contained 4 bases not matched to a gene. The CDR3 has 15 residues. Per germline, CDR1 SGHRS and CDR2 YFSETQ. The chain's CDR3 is CASSLAGLAGYEQFF. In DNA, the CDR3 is TGCGCCAGCAGCTTGGCAGGACTAGCGGGCTATGAGCAGTTCTTC.

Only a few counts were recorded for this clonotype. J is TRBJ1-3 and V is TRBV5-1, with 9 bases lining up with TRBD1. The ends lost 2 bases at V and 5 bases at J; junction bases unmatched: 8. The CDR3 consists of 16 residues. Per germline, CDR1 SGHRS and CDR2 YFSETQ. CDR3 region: CASSLTNRGRRNTIYF. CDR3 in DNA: TGCGCCAGCAGCTTAACAAACAGGGGGCGAAGAAACACCATATATTTT.

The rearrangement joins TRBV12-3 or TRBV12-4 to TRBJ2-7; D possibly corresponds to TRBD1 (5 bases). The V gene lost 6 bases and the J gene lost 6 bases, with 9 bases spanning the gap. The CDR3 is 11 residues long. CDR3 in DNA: TGTGCCAGCAGACACAGGAGCGAGCAGTACTTC. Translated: CASRHRSEQYF.

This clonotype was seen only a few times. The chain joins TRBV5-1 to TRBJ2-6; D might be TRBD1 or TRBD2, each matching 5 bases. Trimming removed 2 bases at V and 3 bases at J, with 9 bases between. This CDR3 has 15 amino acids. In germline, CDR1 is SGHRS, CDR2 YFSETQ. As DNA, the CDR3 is TGCGCCAGCAGCTTCAGAGGGGATGGGGCCAACGTCCTGACTTTC. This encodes CASSFRGDGANVLTF. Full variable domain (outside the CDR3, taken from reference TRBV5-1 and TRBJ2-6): KAGVTQTPRYLIKTRGQQVTLSCSPISGHRSVSWYQQTPGQGLQFLFEYFSETQRNKGNFPGRFSGRQFSNSRSEMNVSTLELGDSALYLCASSFRGDGANVLTFGAGSRLTVL.

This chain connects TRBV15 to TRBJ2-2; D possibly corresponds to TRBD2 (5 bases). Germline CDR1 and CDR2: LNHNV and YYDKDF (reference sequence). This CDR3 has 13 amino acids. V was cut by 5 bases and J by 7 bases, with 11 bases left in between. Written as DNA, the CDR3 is TGTGCCACCAGCGGTTTCGGGGTCGGGGAGCTGTTTTTT. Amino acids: CATSGFGVGELFF.

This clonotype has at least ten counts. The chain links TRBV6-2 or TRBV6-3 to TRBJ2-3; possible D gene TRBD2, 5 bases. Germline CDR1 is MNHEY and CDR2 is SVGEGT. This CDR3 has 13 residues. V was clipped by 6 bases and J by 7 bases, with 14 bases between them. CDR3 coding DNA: TGTGCCAGCAGCCTGCCGGGGATTTATACGCAGTATTTT. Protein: CASSLPGIYTQYF.

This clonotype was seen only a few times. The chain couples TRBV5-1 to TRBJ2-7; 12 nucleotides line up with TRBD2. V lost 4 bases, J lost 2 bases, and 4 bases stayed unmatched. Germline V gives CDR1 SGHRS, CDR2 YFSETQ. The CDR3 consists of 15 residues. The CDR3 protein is CASSTTSGGAYEQYF. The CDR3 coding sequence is TGCGCCAGCAGCACGACTAGCGGGGGCGCCTACGAGCAGTACTTC.

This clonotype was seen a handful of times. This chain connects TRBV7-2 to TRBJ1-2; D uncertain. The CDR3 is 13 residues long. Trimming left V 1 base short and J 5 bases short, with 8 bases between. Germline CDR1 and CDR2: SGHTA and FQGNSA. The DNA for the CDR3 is TGTGCCAGCAGCTTAGTACGAGGGTATGGCTACACCTTC. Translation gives CASSLVRGYGYTF.

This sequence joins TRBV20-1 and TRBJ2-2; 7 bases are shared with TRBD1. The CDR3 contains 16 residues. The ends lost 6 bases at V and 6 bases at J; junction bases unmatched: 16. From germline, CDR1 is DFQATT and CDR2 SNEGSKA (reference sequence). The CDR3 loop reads CSATDRENAWAGELFF. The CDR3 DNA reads TGCAGTGCCACCGACAGGGAGAACGCTTGGGCCGGGGAGCTGTTTTTT.

In DNA form, the CDR3 reads TGCAGTGCTAGCGACGGCGGTAGCACAGATACGCAGTATTTT. Its protein is CSASDGGSTDTQYF. The chain has TRBV20-1 and TRBJ2-3; no clear D. The V and J ends lost 3 bases and 0 bases respectively, with 10 bases between them. The CDR3 runs to 14 residues. Germline V gene data show CDR1 as DFQATT and CDR2 as SNEGSKA (reference sequence).

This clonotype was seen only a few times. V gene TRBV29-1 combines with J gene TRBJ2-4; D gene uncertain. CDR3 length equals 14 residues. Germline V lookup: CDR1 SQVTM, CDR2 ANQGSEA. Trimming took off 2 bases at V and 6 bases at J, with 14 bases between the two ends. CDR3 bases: TGCAGCGTTGAAAGTCTTACAGCAAGAAACATTCAGTACTTC. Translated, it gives CSVESLTARNIQYF.

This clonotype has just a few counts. CDR3 sequence (DNA): TGTGCCAGCAGCACCCGAAGGTCCTACGAGCAGTACTTC. Its protein product is CASSTRRSYEQYF. The rearrangement joins TRBV11-2 to TRBJ2-7; D uncertain. V lost 5 bases and J 1 base, leaving 9 bases between the germline ends. The CDR3 runs 13 residues. Germline lookup yields CDR1 SGHAT and CDR2 FQNNGV.

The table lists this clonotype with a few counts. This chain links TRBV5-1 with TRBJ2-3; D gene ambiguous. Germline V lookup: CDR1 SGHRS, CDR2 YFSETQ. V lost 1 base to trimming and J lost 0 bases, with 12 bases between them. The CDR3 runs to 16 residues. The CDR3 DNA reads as TGCGCCAGCAGCTTGATGATAGGAGCTAGCACAGATACGCAGTATTTT. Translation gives CASSLMIGASTDTQYF.

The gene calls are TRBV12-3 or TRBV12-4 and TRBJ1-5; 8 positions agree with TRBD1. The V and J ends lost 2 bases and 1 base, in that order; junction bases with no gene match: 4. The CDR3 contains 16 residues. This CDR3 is CASSLSRGRSNQPQHF. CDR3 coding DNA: TGTGCCAGCAGTTTAAGCAGGGGGCGAAGCAATCAGCCCCAGCATTTT.